One and the same sample provided the 5 T cell receptor beta chains below, sequenced in a study of CD8+CD57+ T cells in acquired aplastic anemia. TCR beta VDJ and CDR3 profiles were obtained from a genomic DNA template. Via MiXCR, TCRdb re-called the reads, giving one row per CDR3 protein. The sample records roughly 150,000 distinct CDR3 sequences, approximately 43% being singletons. The specimen sequenced was sorted CD4+, CD8+, or CD8+CD57+ T cells (not recorded which) from PBMCs. The source is a human donor in good health.

The genes are TRBV15 and TRBJ2-6; D remains unclear. V was trimmed by 5 bases and J by 0 bases, leaving 17 bases between them. The CDR3 has 18 amino acids. Germline V gene lookup returns CDR1 LNHNV and CDR2 YYDKDF (reference sequence). The CDR3 region is CATSPLTLSGSGANVLTF. Written as DNA, the CDR3 is TGTGCCACCAGCCCGCTCACCCTGTCAGGCTCTGGGGCCAACGTCCTGACTTTC.

This clonotype was detected ten times or more. The chain joins TRBV20-1 to TRBJ1-5; a weak D match, TRBD1 (5 bases). Trimming stripped 0 bases from V and 1 base from J, with 13 bases between. CDR3 size: 16 residues. In germline, CDR1 is DFQATT, CDR2 SNEGSKA (reference sequence). The CDR3 nucleotides read TGCAGTGCTAGAGACCCCTCCGGGGGGAGCAATCAGCCCCAGCATTTT. It codes for CSARDPSGGSNQPQHF.

This clonotype was observed once. The chain couples TRBV19 to TRBJ2-5, with 11 bases lining up with TRBD2. Germline trimming cut 6 bases from V and 4 bases from J; bases unmatched to any gene: 4. The germline V gene has CDR1 LNHDA and CDR2 SQIVND (reference sequence). The CDR3 contains 14 residues. In DNA form, the CDR3 reads TGTGCCAGTAGACCCACTAGCGGGAGAGAGACCCAGTACTTC. It specifies CASRPTSGRETQYF.

Details on this clonotype: A read error may explain this, as a much larger clone is one base away. V is TRBV20-1 and J is TRBJ1-4; possible D gene TRBD1, 6 bases. V was cut by 5 bases and J by 8 bases, with 27 bases left in between. The CDR3 consists of 17 residues. Germline V gene data show CDR1 as DFQATT and CDR2 as SNEGSKA (reference sequence). The CDR3: CSAHSFGLQGYLEKLFF. The CDR3 DNA follows: TGCAGTGCTCACAGTTTTGGGTTACAGGGTTATCTCGAAAAACTGTTTTTT.

J is TRBJ1-3 and V is TRBV9, with 9 nucleotides matching TRBD1. CDR3 length: 15 amino acids. The J segment lost 4 bases and the V segment lost 0 bases, leaving 2 bases of the junction unmatched. Germline V gene lookup returns CDR1 SGDLS and CDR2 YYNGEE. This CDR3 reads CASSVGDREGNTIYF. The CDR3 DNA reads as TGTGCCAGCAGCGTAGGGGACAGGGAGGGAAACACCATATATTTT.